A selection of T cell receptor beta chains follows, all from one sample in a study of Tregs in tolerant kidney transplant recipients. Method: immunoSEQ multiplex PCR; TCRdb's copy keeps in-frame clones and lacks some. This repertoire shows roughly 14,000 clones, 53% found once; its top ten account for 3% to 4%. What these receptors recognize is not known. The input for sequencing was CD4+ T cells from blood cultured with allogeneic cells, taken before the transplant. The receptors here all came from a human patient who received a combined kidney and bone marrow transplant. The CDR3 runs from the conserved cysteine through the conserved F or W. Fields, in order: D gene, V gene, J gene, CDR3 protein. A D gene is named only where the DNA matches it firmly.

.	TRBV14	TRBJ1-2	CASSRRQSYGYTF
.	TRBV6-5	TRBJ2-7	CASNSRDSARVQYF
.	TRBV2	TRBJ2-3	CASSDQGTATDTQYF
.	TRBV10-3	TRBJ1-6	CAVLGTPVEPLHF
TRBD1	TRBV6-6	TRBJ2-2	CASNRRGRTGELFF
TRBD1	TRBV27	TRBJ1-2	CASSEVGVTGSGGYTF
.	TRBV7-7	TRBJ2-1	CASSTGTGGLQFF
.	TRBV7-3	TRBJ1-1	CASSPGRRGTEAFF
TRBD1	TRBV6-5	TRBJ1-2	CASSYDRVNYGYTF
TRBD1	TRBV4-2	TRBJ2-1	CASSQASLPTGSSYNEQFF
.	TRBV7-9	TRBJ2-6	CASSRTGSGANVLTF
.	TRBV5-1	TRBJ1-4	CASSLGGSTGEKLFF
TRBD1	TRBV27	TRBJ1-6	CASSLKWQGDFRSPLHF
TRBD2	TRBV29-1	TRBJ2-7	CSVGGTSGSDDEQYF
.	TRBV9	TRBJ2-3	CASSLAQSTDTQYF
.	TRBV9	TRBJ1-2	CASSATGDYGYTF
TRBD1	TRBV18	TRBJ2-2	CASSTNRGMTGELFF
.	TRBV7-6	TRBJ1-5	CASTLGAGGGGQPQHF
.	TRBV11-2	TRBJ1-1	CASSLGRTILGEAFF
.	TRBV21-1	TRBJ1-2	CASSRYPGHTWGYTF
TRBD2	TRBV11-2	TRBJ2-1	CASSLSSGNNEQFF
TRBD1	TRBV7-9	TRBJ2-5	CASSLGTGGHETQYF
TRBD1	TRBV7-2	TRBJ1-2	CASSIGQGQNNYGYTF
TRBD1	TRBV5-4	TRBJ2-1	CASRPSGQGLYNEQFF
.	TRBV11-3	TRBJ1-1	CASSLDQQVYTEAFF
TRBD1	TRBV11-2	TRBJ2-2	CASSVGDRATGELFF
.	TRBV12-5	TRBJ1-1	CASGLGTLNTEAFF
TRBD2	TRBV7-9	TRBJ2-3	CASRRSPTSAADTQYF